A selection of T cell receptor beta chains follows, all from one sample in a study of Graves' ophthalmopathy and Graves' hyperthyroidism. Each CDR3 protein is one row after TCRdb ran MiXCR on the multiplex PCR reads. The table records fewer than 600,000 distinct CDR3 sequences, roughly an eighth of them present only once. Material: blood. These receptors were collected from a woman aged 25-40 years with Graves' ophthalmopathy. CDR3s include the opening cysteine and the closing phenylalanine or tryptophan. A D gene is named only where the DNA matches it firmly. The size field is filled for only some rows; it gives once, few, many or a size class.

TGCAGTGCTAGAGGTACAGGGGTTATCAATCAGCCCCAGCATTTT,CSARGTGVINQPQHF,TRBV20-1,TRBJ1-5,many,TRBD1
TGTGCCAGCAGGCGGGCCCGACGGACGTATGGGGCCAACGTCCTGACTTTC,CASRRARRTYGANVLTF,TRBV2,TRBJ2-6,NA,NA
TGTGCCAGCAGCGTAGCTAAGAGCGACTACGAGCAGTACTTC,CASSVAKSDYEQYF,TRBV9,TRBJ2-7,many,NA
TGTGCCAGCAGTTCTCCGGGGAGGAGCTCCTACGAGCAGTACTTC,CASSSPGRSSYEQYF,TRBV12-3/TRBV12-4,TRBJ2-7,many,NA
TGTGCCAGCAGTTACCGACAGGGAATGGAATCACCCCTCCACTTT,CASSYRQGMESPLHF,TRBV6-5,TRBJ1-6,many,TRBD1
TGTGCCAGCAGTTTAGACCTTACGAGGTCACCCCTCCACTTT,CASSLDLTRSPLHF,TRBV12-3/TRBV12-4,TRBJ1-6,NA,NA
TGTGCCAGCCGACCACGAGCCTCGGGGCCCCAGCATTTT,CASRPRASGPQHF,TRBV28,TRBJ1-5,many,NA
TGTGCCTGCAGTTACCGGGGAGGGGGCTACACCTTC,CACSYRGGGYTF,TRBV6-5,TRBJ1-2,NA,NA
TGTGCCAGCAGCATTCCCCGTGGAGGTAACTCCTACGAGCAGTACTTC,CASSIPRGGNSYEQYF,TRBV11-1,TRBJ2-7,few,NA
TGTGCCAGCAGCCCCCGGGCGAGGACCGGGGAGCTGTTTTTT,CASSPRARTGELFF,TRBV12-3/TRBV12-4,TRBJ2-2,many,NA
TGTGCCAGCTCACCACTGGAGCGATCTGGAAACACCATATATTTT,CASSPLERSGNTIYF,TRBV18,TRBJ1-3,NA,NA
TGTGCCAGCAGCCCGGACGGCTTGAACACTGAAGCTTGCTTT,CASSPDGLNTEACF,TRBV6-1,TRBJ1-1,once,NA
TGTGCCTGGAGAAGCTCCTATAATTCACCCCTCCACTTT,CAWRSSYNSPLHF,TRBV30,TRBJ1-6,many,NA
TGTGCCAGCAGCGAATCCCGAGTATCGACCGAGGCTTTCTTT,CASSESRVSTEAFF,TRBV7-8,TRBJ1-1,many,NA
TGCGCCAGCAGTGAGTCGATGCAGCCAGGGTACTATGGCTACACCTTC,CASSESMQPGYYGYTF,TRBV10-1,TRBJ1-2,many,NA
TGCGCCAGCAGCTTGGGGACATATTCCTATGGCTACACCTTC,CASSLGTYSYGYTF,TRBV5-1,TRBJ1-2,many,NA
TGTGCCAGCAGCCCAGAAAGCGGGAGGGAGACCCAGTACTTC,CASSPESGRETQYF,TRBV7-2,TRBJ2-5,few,TRBD2
TGTGCCAGCAGTACCGGGACCAAGGCCGGGGAGCTGTTTTTT,CASSTGTKAGELFF,TRBV6-5,TRBJ2-2,NA,NA
TGTGCCAGCAGTTTGACAGGGAGGCCCGGGGAGCTGTTTTTT,CASSLTGRPGELFF,TRBV28,TRBJ2-2,many,NA
TGCGCCAGCAGTGAGGAATCCGGGACAGCCACTGAAGCTTTCTTT,CASSEESGTATEAFF,TRBV10-1,TRBJ1-1,many,TRBD1
TGTGCCACCCTCGGGAGCGTAGCCTACGAGCAGTACTTC,CATLGSVAYEQYF,TRBV6-1,TRBJ2-7,many,NA
TGTGCCAGCAGTGTCAGGGAGGGTCAGCCCCAGCATTTT,CASSVREGQPQHF,TRBV27,TRBJ1-5,many,NA
TGTGCCAGCAGCGGTCGGAAGGGACGCGAGCAGTACTTC,CASSGRKGREQYF,TRBV7-9,TRBJ2-7,many,NA